One and the same sample provided the 8 T cell receptor beta chains below, sequenced in a study of cytomegalovirus exposure and HLA in healthy donors. The PCR used 60 Vbeta and 13 Jbeta primers. Measured with immunoSEQ multiplex PCR; TCRdb has only the in-frame clones, and not every one. The data contain some 80,000 clones, over 70% of them seen just once; the ten biggest clones take up 1.5% to 2%. Sequenced input: PBMCs. The origin of the receptors is a man in his forties in good health and CMV-seronegative.

This rearrangement joins TRBV5-1 to TRBJ2-2; tentative D call: TRBD1 (5 bases). Trimming stripped 4 bases from V and 0 bases from J, with 19 bases between. The length of the CDR3 is 18 residues. Per the germline V gene, CDR1 is SGHRS and CDR2 is YFSETQ. CDR3 sequence (DNA): TGCGCCAGCAGCGCGACAGTACAGGAACCGACGAACACCGGGGAGCTGTTTTTT. Translated, it gives CASSATVQEPTNTGELFF.

As to this clone: Other DNA sequences in this sample translate to the same CDR3. This chain joins TRBV7-8 and TRBJ2-7, with 10 bases matching TRBD1. Germline loops: CDR1 SGHVS, CDR2 FQNEAQ. After removal of 5 bases from V and 1 base from J, the junction contained 11 bases not matched to a gene. This CDR3 region has 17 residues. CDR3 DNA sequence: TGTGCCAGCAGCCCAGCCCCAGGACAGGGGGGTTCCTACGAGCAGTACTTC. It is translated as CASSPAPGQGGSYEQYF.

This chain links TRBV11-2 with TRBJ2-5; TRBD2 matches at 10 bases. Per germline, CDR1 SGHAT and CDR2 FQNNGV. Trimming cost V 5 bases and J 2 bases; bases outside gene matches: 2. This CDR3 comprises 14 residues. The CDR3 loop reads CASSTTSGQETQYF. DNA for the CDR3: TGTGCCAGCAGCACGACTAGCGGGCAAGAGACCCAGTACTTC.

The chain couples TRBV6-1 to TRBJ2-1; 7 nucleotides agree with TRBD2. CDR1 and CDR2 from the germline V gene are MNHNS and SASEGT. The CDR3 spans 15 residues. Unmatched junction bases numbered 6, after V lost 4 bases and J lost 3 bases. The CDR3 region is CASSGGTTGYNEQFF. The CDR3 DNA is TGTGCCAGCAGTGGGGGGACTACTGGCTACAATGAGCAGTTCTTC.

The V call is TRBV28, the J call TRBJ1-5; D remains unclear. The CDR3 runs to 15 residues. Germline V CDR1 and CDR2: MDHEN, SYDVKM. Trimming took 0 bases from V and 2 from J, leaving 8 bases between them. The CDR3 loop is CASSLWGGGNQPQHF. CDR3 sequence (DNA): TGTGCCAGCAGTTTATGGGGAGGTGGCAATCAGCCCCAGCATTTT.

This sequence joins TRBV5-1 and TRBJ1-6; 8 nucleotides agree with TRBD1. This CDR3 has 15 residues. The germline gives CDR1 SGHRS, CDR2 YFSETQ. The J segment lost 7 bases and the V segment lost 2 bases, leaving 5 bases of the junction unmatched. CDR3 nucleotide sequence: TGCGCCAGCAGCTTCTCTCGGGACAGGAATTCACCCCTCCACTTT. Translating it yields CASSFSRDRNSPLHF.

This clone was seen once. At one of its ends the junction is not consistent with the germline gene, which may arise from a read error. This chain uses TRBV7-9 with TRBJ1-1, with D hard to call. The germline V gene encodes CDR1 SEHNR and CDR2 FQNEAQ (reference sequence). The CDR3 contains 11 residues. CDR3 in amino acids: CSSSYYTEAFF. DNA for the CDR3: TGTTCCAGCAGCTACTACACTGAAGCTTTCTTT.

The chain carries TRBV7-6 and TRBJ1-1; D gene ambiguous. The CDR3 contains 15 residues. V was clipped by 1 base and J by 0 bases, with 9 bases between them. Germline assignment: CDR1 SGHVS and CDR2 FNYEAQ. The CDR3 region has the DNA TGTGCCAGCAGCTTAGAAACAGATATGAACACTGAAGCTTTCTTT. As protein: CASSLETDMNTEAFF.